These T cell receptor beta chains were read from a single sample in a study of T cells in Graves' hyperthyroidism and ophthalmopathy. A single record per CDR3 protein comes from TCRdb applying MiXCR to the multiplex PCR reads. The data show under 350,000 distinct CDR3 sequences, with roughly 15% seen just once and about 37% held by the top ten. Input material: blood. The receptors originated from a woman between 40 and 55 years old with Graves' ophthalmopathy. The conserved cysteine and the conserved F or W are not part of the CDR3 here. The order of the fields is V gene, J gene, CDR3 length, CDR3 protein.

TRBV5-1,TRBJ2-5,16,ASRLGTSGGAGAETQY
TRBV28,TRBJ2-7,11,ATRARGTYEQY
TRBV2,TRBJ1-2,13,ASSEGTGSVSGYT
TRBV6-2/TRBV6-3,TRBJ2-3,14,ASTVAGGSSTDTQY
TRBV6-1,TRBJ1-1,12,AKVQGRMNTEAF
TRBV20-1,TRBJ1-1,11,SARIHKNTEAF
TRBV6-1,TRBJ1-1,11,ASSEVRDTEAF
TRBV2,TRBJ1-5,13,ASREGWTANQPQH
TRBV19,TRBJ2-5,12,ASSSQTAQETQY
TRBV2,TRBJ2-5,13,ASKRSGTPQETQY
TRBV6-6,TRBJ2-1,17,ASSYSPSLDSLTYNEQF
TRBV5-4,TRBJ2-1,9,ASSFIGEQF
TRBV5-1,TRBJ1-1,13,ASASTLRENTEAF
TRBV6-5,TRBJ1-6,12,ASSYEEGVSPLH
TRBV9,TRBJ1-2,10,ASSGIEVGYT
TRBV6-1,TRBJ1-3,14,ASMGLGVGSGNTIY
TRBV7-2,TRBJ2-5,13,ASSFAVASEETQY
TRBV24-1,TRBJ2-2,14,ATSDSGRVNTGELF
TRBV3-1,TRBJ1-2,11,ASSRHINYGYT
TRBV7-2,TRBJ2-1,11,ASRGGSSNEQF
TRBV20-1,TRBJ2-3,13,SASGTSGVTDTQY
TRBV12-3/TRBV12-4,TRBJ1-1,14,ASSHQMGGRNTEAF
TRBV2,TRBJ2-5,13,ASSEPLAGGETQY
TRBV7-8,TRBJ1-1,12,ASSLRGSGTEAF
TRBV5-1,TRBJ1-3,16,ASSLGQGAPSSGNTIY
TRBV20-1,TRBJ2-7,10,SALRASDEQY
TRBV5-6,TRBJ2-7,12,ASSGTGVPYEQY
TRBV27,TRBJ2-7,13,ASRKDRSNSYEQY
TRBV30,TRBJ2-7,14,AWSGWTGPRAGEQY
TRBV29-1,TRBJ1-2,11,SADPTGGYGYT
TRBV9,TRBJ1-1,11,ASSPMQGGGAF
TRBV3-1,TRBJ2-6,18,ASSQDRSVLPSTGANVLT
TRBV11-2,TRBJ2-2,11,ASSRMDTGELF
TRBV7-9,TRBJ2-3,11,ASSSEDEDTQY
TRBV18,TRBJ2-5,12,ASSPNGGEETQY
TRBV7-9,TRBJ2-1,13,ASSLRSNWGDEQF
TRBV6-1,TRBJ1-1,12,ASSEVGGNTEAF
TRBV11-2,TRBJ1-4,12,ASSLERKGEKLF
TRBV6-6,TRBJ1-1,15,ASSYQGTGLMNTEAF
TRBV28,TRBJ2-2,13,ATGGQASITGELF
TRBV28,TRBJ2-4,13,ASSLISGSKNIQY
TRBV5-4,TRBJ1-1,11,ASSTRFDTEAF
TRBV9,TRBJ1-1,10,ASSESLTEAF
TRBV6-1,TRBJ2-7,14,ASSPGGPTGVPWQY
TRBV27,TRBJ2-3,15,ASSAYPSRTSTDTQY
TRBV4-1,TRBJ2-5,14,ASSQEVRGIQETQY
TRBV10-3,TRBJ2-5,15,ASGGSGPTGAQETQY
TRBV28,TRBJ2-1,14,ASSLRGTVSYNEQF
TRBV5-1,TRBJ1-2,12,ASSPRQGRDGYT
TRBV6-1,TRBJ1-1,12,ASSHRGGDTEAF
TRBV29-1,TRBJ1-2,13,SVATGWGVLYGYT
TRBV3-1,TRBJ1-2,14,ASSQPHNRARDGYT
TRBV24-1,TRBJ2-3,13,ATSDSPPAISSQY
TRBV5-4,TRBJ2-3,14,ASSSWARDSTDTQY
TRBV7-9,TRBJ1-5,13,ASSGPGQGRQPQH